This T cell receptor (beta chain) derives from a study of OX40 agonist ivuxolimab in advanced cancers. Study-level background: The costimulatory receptor OX40 (CD134) was targeted by ivuxolimab, a fully human IgG2 agonistic monoclonal antibody. Prior anti-PD-1, anti-PD-L1 or anti-CTLA-4 therapy was permitted, and approximately 39% of dose-escalation patients had received checkpoint inhibitors. The paper reports the monotherapy dose-escalation portion (N of about 50 patients) of the phase I ivuxolimab trial. A male proportion of around 80% and a mean age of 60 years, ranging from about 20 to 79, were recorded for the dose-escalation cohort. Partial responses were achieved by three dose-escalation patients, of whom one had hepatocellular carcinoma and two had cutaneous melanoma. Of the approximately 50 dose-escalation patients, hepatocellular carcinoma was present in some 19, melanoma in around 15, renal cell carcinoma in 9 and head and neck cancer in 9. Intravenous ivuxolimab was administered to patients every 2 weeks at six dose levels: 0.01, 0.1, 0.3, 1.5, 3 and 10 mg/kg. Peripheral TCRbeta sequencing was intended to test whether TCR sequence diversity was altered and clonal T-cell expansion was caused by ivuxolimab.

Patients with a history of autoimmune disease or receiving systemic immunosuppression were excluded from the trial. Peripheral blood for TCR sequencing was drawn from every dose cohort at baseline, at cycle 4 day 1 and at cycle 7 day 1. Samples were obtained from an open-label, multicenter, first-in-human phase I dose-escalation trial of ivuxolimab. Adults with locally advanced or metastatic head and neck squamous cell, hepatocellular, melanoma or renal cell carcinoma were enrolled in the trial. CD4+ and CD8+ T cells were sorted separately from peripheral blood before TCR sequencing. Counted from cysteine to phenylalanine, this CDR3 has 14 amino acids. The entry retains the CDR3 DNA only, 42 bases that are in frame from base 1. The CDR1 and CDR2 encoded by the germline V gene are SGHVS and FNYEAQ. The V end gives up 5 bases and the J end 6 bases, leaving 7 bases in the junction not matched to a gene.

Genomic DNA was extracted from sorted cells for sequencing of the TCRbeta CDR3 region. The immunoSEQ Assay was used for sequencing of TCRbeta CDR3 regions. This is the immuneACCESS table as TCRdb keeps it, with only in-frame sequences that have V and J called. A part of the clones is gone; compared with another copy, unresolved V genes explain less than half, and the rest is unexplained. Counted in this sample were 30,000 to 40,000 clones; more than 75% of them appeared once. The ten largest clones add up to roughly a fifth of the sample. The investigation overall reported the following: In the 0.1-3.0 mg/kg groups, partial responders were among the patients with the lowest normalized peripheral clonal expansion, particularly in CD8+ T cells. The antigen specificity of the peripheral T cells that underwent clonal expansion was not determined. Clonal expansion of both CD4+ and CD8+ blood T cells was observed from baseline to week 6 at doses 0.1 to 3.0 mg/kg. Low levels of normalized T-cell clonal expansion were also shown by some nonresponding patients. After ivuxolimab, more expanded clones were found on average in CD8+ T cells than in CD4+ T cells.

As concerns this clone: This receptor's antigen is unknown. No quality values exist for individual bases; no much larger clone is one base distant.

In this chain, TRBV7-6 is recombined with TRBJ1-5; TRBD1 fits 7 bases in the junction. This material consisted of CD4+ or CD8+ T cells sorted from blood, taken in a trial of the OX40 agonist ivuxolimab. This TCR was recovered from an adult with an advanced solid tumor such as melanoma, head and neck, liver or kidney cancer. The nucleotide sequence reads as follows: TGTGCCAGCAGCCCAACTGACAGGGCTCAGCCCCAGCATTTT. This translates into CASSPTDRAQPQHF.